One sample yielded the 20 T cell receptor beta chains listed below, sequenced in a study of blood T cells in healthy people across ages. Through a sample-barcoded 5' primer and a J-beta primer mix, a second PCR was run for roughly 6 to 12 cycles. TCRdb used MiXCR to reprocess the 5' RACE reads, holding one entry per CDR3 protein. Of 1.5 million to 1.9 million distinct CDR3 sequences listed, 35% to 45% are singletons. The sample comprised blood. The origin of the receptors is a woman between 18 and 29 years old in good health.

The genes are TRBV27 and TRBJ2-7, with a possible D match to TRBD1 (6 bases). The V gene's germline CDR1 is MNHEY and CDR2 SMNVEV (reference sequence). The CDR3 is made up of 14 amino acids. V was pared by 5 bases and J by 2 bases, with 13 bases between. CDR3 DNA sequence: TGTGCCAGCAGTACCCTGACAGGAGCCTACGAGCAGTACTTC. This sequence encodes CASSTLTGAYEQYF.

This chain connects TRBV6-2 or TRBV6-3 to TRBJ1-2; the D gene is possibly TRBD1 (5 bases). This CDR3 has 15 amino acids. V was shortened by 4 bases and J by 1 base, with 13 bases between the two germline ends. In germline, CDR1 is MNHEY, CDR2 SVGEGT. The CDR3: CASSLDTNVNYGYTF. CDR3 coding DNA: TGTGCCAGCAGTTTGGACACGAACGTTAACTATGGCTACACCTTC.

V usage is TRBV20-1 and J usage is TRBJ1-5, with D perhaps TRBD1 (5 bases). This CDR3 spans 15 amino acids. The V and J ends lost 1 base and 6 bases respectively, with 16 bases between them. The germline V gene has CDR1 DFQATT and CDR2 SNEGSKA (reference sequence). The CDR3 reads CSARAYTGLGQPQHF. The CDR3 coding sequence is TGCAGTGCTAGAGCCTATACGGGACTTGGTCAGCCCCAGCATTTT.

The chain employs TRBV4-3 and TRBJ1-1, with D uncertain. Germline assignment: CDR1 LGHNA and CDR2 YSLEER. The CDR3 loop spans 16 amino acids. The V and J ends lost 0 bases and 1 base respectively, with 12 bases between them. The CDR3 coding sequence is TGCGCCAGCAGCCAAGAGGTCACCATTGCGAACACTGAAGCTTTCTTT. Amino acids: CASSQEVTIANTEAFF.

The V gene is TRBV4-2, the J gene TRBJ1-4, with a possible D match to TRBD1 (5 bases). The germline CDR1 and CDR2 sequences are LGHNA and YNFKEQ. The CDR3 length is 16 residues. The germline V and J ends were trimmed by 2 bases and 8 bases, with 18 bases remaining between them. CDR3 sequence (DNA): TGTGCCAGCAGCCAAACCTCAACCAGGGCTAGAGAAAAACTGTTTTTT. Protein product: CASSQTSTRAREKLFF.

The chain uses TRBV6-2 or TRBV6-3 and TRBJ2-7; maybe TRBD2 (5 bases). This CDR3 is built from 15 residues. Trimming cost V 3 bases and J 0 bases, with 12 bases left between them. Germline V lookup: CDR1 MNHEY, CDR2 SVGEGT. The CDR3 reads CASSYRRMSSYEQYF. As DNA, the CDR3 is TGTGCCAGCAGTTATCGGAGGATGAGCTCCTACGAGCAGTACTTC.

The chain is built from TRBV20-1 and TRBJ2-3, with D unresolved. CDR3 size: 13 residues. Germline V gene lookup returns CDR1 DFQATT and CDR2 SNEGSKA (reference sequence). V was pared by 3 bases and J by 2 bases, with 9 bases between. The CDR3: CSASWWDTDTQYF. CDR3 sequence (DNA): TGCAGTGCTAGCTGGTGGGACACAGATACGCAGTATTTT.

The CDR3 region is CASARSGGSYEQYF. CDR3 bases: TGTGCCAGCGCAAGAAGCGGGGGCTCCTACGAGCAGTACTTC. The rearrangement uses TRBV27 and TRBJ2-7, with 8 bases lining up with TRBD2. The V gene end was trimmed by 8 bases and the J gene end by 0 bases; junction bases not matched to a gene: 6. This CDR3 comprises 14 residues. Germline V lookup: CDR1 MNHEY, CDR2 SMNVEV (reference sequence).

As for this clonotype: At one end the junction does not follow the germline gene, possibly because of a read error. V is TRBV7-9 and J is TRBJ2-1; D is ambiguous. The CDR3 loop spans 14 amino acids. Germline assignment: CDR1 SEHNR and CDR2 FQNEAQ (reference sequence). In DNA form, the CDR3 reads TGTGTCAGCAGCTATACCCAGCTTCTCAATGAGCAGTTCTTC. It specifies CVSSYTQLLNEQFF.

The rearrangement links TRBV29-1 to TRBJ2-1, with 12 bases that match TRBD2. In germline, CDR1 is SQVTM, CDR2 ANQGSEA. The CDR3 is 15 amino acids. Trimming at V came to 4 bases and at J to 8 bases, leaving 9 bases not matched to a gene. Here the CDR3 reads CSVASSGRARDEQFF. CDR3 DNA sequence: TGCAGCGTTGCCTCTAGCGGGAGGGCCAGGGATGAGCAGTTCTTC.

The gene calls are TRBV5-6 and TRBJ1-5, with TRBD1 identical over 7 bases. The junction had 10 bases not matched to a gene; V was cut back by 4 bases and J by 3 bases. Germline assignment: CDR1 SGHDT and CDR2 YYEEEE. The length of the CDR3 is 16 residues. CDR3 bases: TGTGCCAGCAGCGACCAGGGGGGGAGATACAATCAGCCCCAGCATTTT. Protein: CASSDQGGRYNQPQHF.

This clonotype was found once. J is TRBJ2-5 and V is TRBV24-1, with 11 bases matching TRBD2. Germline assignment: CDR1 KGHDR and CDR2 SFDVKD. There are 19 residues in the CDR3. The DNA of the CDR3 is TGTGGGGATTCTTCGCCGCCTAGCGGGGGGCGCCCCCTCCAAGAGACCCAGTACTTC. Its translation: CGDSSPPSGGRPLQETQYF.

The chain carries TRBV27 and TRBJ1-6, with D perhaps matching TRBD1 (6 bases). The CDR3 runs 14 residues. Germline V gene lookup returns CDR1 MNHEY and CDR2 SMNVEV (reference sequence). Trimming shortened V by 6 bases and J by 7 bases, and 13 bases separated the two germline ends. The CDR3 nucleotides are TGTGCCAGCAGCTTTCAGGGGATAAATTCACCCCTCCACTTT. Translating it yields CASSFQGINSPLHF.

CDR3 residues: CSVEGVLAGSYNEQFF. The CDR3 coding sequence is TGCAGCGTTGAAGGGGTCCTAGCAGGGAGCTACAATGAGCAGTTCTTC. This sequence joins TRBV29-1 and TRBJ2-1, with D perhaps given as TRBD1 or TRBD2 (5 bases each). Trimming removed 1 base from V and 3 bases from J, with 16 bases in between. This CDR3 has 16 residues. The germline gives CDR1 SQVTM, CDR2 ANQGSEA.

The CDR3 bases are TGTGCCAGCAGGGCTGGCGCGGGATCGGCTCCAGATACGCAGTATTTT. Translating it yields CASRAGAGSAPDTQYF. The rearrangement links TRBV28 to TRBJ2-3, with D possibly matching TRBD2 (6 bases). The CDR3 runs to 16 residues. Per the germline V gene, CDR1 is MDHEN and CDR2 is SYDVKM. V gave up 6 bases and J gave up 4 bases, with 20 bases separating them.

The rearrangement joins TRBV4-3 to TRBJ1-2; the D gene is possibly TRBD1 (6 bases). The CDR3 sequence is 15 residues long. V gave up 1 base and J gave up 7 bases, with 16 bases separating them. Germline V lookup: CDR1 LGHNA, CDR2 YSLEER. The CDR3 nucleotides are TGCGCCAGCAGCCAAGGCAGGGGCCCTAGAGGTGGCTACACCTTC. Its protein is CASSQGRGPRGGYTF.

This clonotype has just a few counts. This rearrangement joins TRBV27 to TRBJ2-3; 7 positions agree with TRBD2. Germline trimming cut 4 bases from V and 5 bases from J; bases unmatched to any gene: 9. The CDR3 consists of 15 residues. Looked up from germline, CDR1 is MNHEY and CDR2 is SMNVEV (reference sequence). In DNA, the CDR3 is TGTGCCAGCAGTTCCCCAGGGAGGGAGGAAGATACGCAGTATTTT. It encodes CASSSPGREEDTQYF.

The V call is TRBV20-1, the J call TRBJ2-7, with 11 positions matching TRBD1. V shed 3 bases and J 6 bases; nucleotides not matched to a gene: 10. The length of the CDR3 is 15 residues. Germline V gene lookup returns CDR1 DFQATT and CDR2 SNEGSKA (reference sequence). Written as DNA, the CDR3 is TGCAGTGCTAGGGCAAGGACAGGGGGCTTCTCCGAGCAGTACTTC. Encoded protein: CSARARTGGFSEQYF.

The V gene is TRBV14, the J gene TRBJ1-1; D gene ambiguous. The CDR3 length is 13 residues. Looked up from germline, CDR1 is SGHDN and CDR2 is FVKESK. V gave up 7 bases and J gave up 0 bases, with 9 bases separating them. The DNA of the CDR3 is TGTGCCAGCATCCCCGTCTTGAACACTGAAGCTTTCTTT. It is translated as CASIPVLNTEAFF.

The CDR3, as DNA: TGTGCCAGCAGTCCCCCGGGGTCAGTTGGTGGCTACACCTTC. Residues: CASSPPGSVGGYTF. The V gene is TRBV28, the J gene TRBJ1-2; no firm D call. The CDR3 runs 14 residues. Germline V gives CDR1 MDHEN, CDR2 SYDVKM. V was shortened by 5 bases and J by 7 bases, with 17 bases between the two germline ends.